The sequence of this TCR beta chain was determined in a study of blood T cell repertoires in COVID-19. Original processing notes: The authors estimated nucleated cell counts from reference gene primer amplification. Generated by immunoSEQ multiplex PCR, the TCRdb table keeps only in-frame clones and is missing some. That table furnishes V, J and clone size, whereas the DNA furnished D and trimming. The data hold roughly 120,000 clones, with approximately 85% observed a single time. The material sequenced was peripheral blood. This receptor was taken from a woman over 75 with COVID-19, enrolled during active disease.

CDR3 nucleotides: TGTGCCAGCAGCGCCGGACAGGTGGGCTATGGCTACACCTTC. Protein product: CASSAGQVGYGYTF. The chain employs TRBV7-2 and TRBJ1-2; 7 nucleotides agree with TRBD1. This CDR3 is 14 amino acids long. CDR1 and CDR2 (germline): SGHTA, FQGNSA. J was trimmed by 4 bases and V by 5 bases; bases with no gene match: 7.